The clone carrying this TCR beta chain was recorded a few times. CDR1 and CDR2 (germline): SGHKS, YYEKEE (reference sequence). This CDR3 has 14 amino acids. V was trimmed by 2 bases and J by 1 base, leaving 9 bases between them. The data were obtained in a study of blood T cell repertoires in COVID-19. Study details: Both acute and convalescent COVID-19 samples were obtained from the United States, Italy and Spain. PBMCs, B-cell-depleted T cells, or T cells were the source of the cDNA or gDNA that made up the material.

In the original analysis: From reference gene primer amplification, estimates of nucleated cell counts were derived. The method was immunoSEQ multiplex PCR; TCRdb's version includes in-frame clones alone and lacks a portion of them. That table gives V, J and clone size, and the DNA gave D and trimming. The data contain about 100,000 clones, 90% to 95% of them seen just once; the ten biggest clones take up approximately 15%. The chain carries TRBV5-5 and TRBJ2-5, with TRBD1 as a possible D gene (5 bases). Sequenced: peripheral blood. The TCR originated in a man aged 50 to 59 with acute or convalescent COVID-19. The CDR3 sequence is CASSLRQFQETQYF. CDR3 DNA: TGTGCCAGCAGCTTAAGACAGTTCCAAGAGACCCAGTACTTC.